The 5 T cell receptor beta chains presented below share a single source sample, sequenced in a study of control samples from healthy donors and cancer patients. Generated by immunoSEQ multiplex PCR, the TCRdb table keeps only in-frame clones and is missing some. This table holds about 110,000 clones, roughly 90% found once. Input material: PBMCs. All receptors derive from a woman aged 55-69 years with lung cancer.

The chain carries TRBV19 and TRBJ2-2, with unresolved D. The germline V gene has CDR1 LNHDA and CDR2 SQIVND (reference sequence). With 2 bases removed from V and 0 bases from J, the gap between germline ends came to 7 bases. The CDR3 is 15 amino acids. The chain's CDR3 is CASSISAANTGELFF. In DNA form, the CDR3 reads TGTGCCAGTAGTATAAGCGCCGCGAACACCGGGGAGCTGTTTTTT.

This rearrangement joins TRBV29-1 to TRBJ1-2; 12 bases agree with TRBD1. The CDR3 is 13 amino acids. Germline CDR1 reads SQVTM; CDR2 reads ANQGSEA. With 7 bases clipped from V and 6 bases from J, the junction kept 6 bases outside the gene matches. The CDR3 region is CSATGTGGNGYTF. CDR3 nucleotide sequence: TGCAGCGCTACCGGGACAGGGGGCAATGGCTACACCTTC.

The DNA for the CDR3 is TGTGCCAGCAGCTTAGTTGGGGGAGCTGTCTACAATGAGCAGTTCTTC. Amino acids: CASSLVGGAVYNEQFF. This chain links TRBV11-3 with TRBJ2-1, with D perhaps TRBD1 or TRBD2 (5 bases each). Germline V gene sequence: CDR1 SGHNT, CDR2 YENEEA. The CDR3 has 16 residues. Trimming removed 1 base from V and 3 bases from J, with 13 bases in between.

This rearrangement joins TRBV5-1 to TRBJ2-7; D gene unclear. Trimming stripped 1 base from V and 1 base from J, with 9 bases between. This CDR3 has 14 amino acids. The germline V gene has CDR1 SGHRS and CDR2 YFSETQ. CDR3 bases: TGCGCCAGCAGCTTGAGTGCCCCTTCCTACGAGCAGTACTTC. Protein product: CASSLSAPSYEQYF.

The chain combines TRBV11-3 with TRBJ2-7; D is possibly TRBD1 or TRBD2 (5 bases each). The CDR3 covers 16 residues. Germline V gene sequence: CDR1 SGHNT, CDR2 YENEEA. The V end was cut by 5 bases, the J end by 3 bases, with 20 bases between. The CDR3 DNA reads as TGTGCCAGCAGCCCCCTCGGGGCGGTACCCTACTACGAGCAGTACTTC. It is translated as CASSPLGAVPYYEQYF.